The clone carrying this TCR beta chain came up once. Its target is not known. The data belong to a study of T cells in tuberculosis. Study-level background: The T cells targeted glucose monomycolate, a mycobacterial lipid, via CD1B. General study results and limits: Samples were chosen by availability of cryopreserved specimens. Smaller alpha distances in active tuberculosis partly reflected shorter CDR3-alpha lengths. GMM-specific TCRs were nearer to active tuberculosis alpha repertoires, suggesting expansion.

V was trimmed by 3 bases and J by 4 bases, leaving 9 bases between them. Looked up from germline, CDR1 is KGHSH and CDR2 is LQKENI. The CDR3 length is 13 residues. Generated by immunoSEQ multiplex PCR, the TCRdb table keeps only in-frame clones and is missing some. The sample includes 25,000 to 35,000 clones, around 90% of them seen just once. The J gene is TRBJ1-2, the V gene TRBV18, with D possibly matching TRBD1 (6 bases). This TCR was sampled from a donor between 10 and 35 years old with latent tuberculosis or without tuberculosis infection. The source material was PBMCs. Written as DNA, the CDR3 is TGTGCCAGCTCACCTGAGACAGGCTATGGCTACACCTTC. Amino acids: CASSPETGYGYTF.